The TCR beta chain described here comes from a study of human T cells and chemical hapten exposure. At the level of the study: Per-sample variation in TCR yield stemmed mainly from small pooled library volume differences.

Specified time point: patch test 1, 2 weeks after DPC sensitization. Indicated treatment: therapeutic diphenylcyclopropenone sensitization with weekly scalp DPC. CDR3 length equals 16 residues. Germline V gives CDR1 MDHEN, CDR2 SYDVKM. Trimming took 7 bases from V and 1 from J, leaving 14 bases between them. TCRdb ran MiXCR on the RACE reads and lists one entry per CDR3 protein. The repertoire has some 380,000 distinct CDR3 sequences, 4% to 5.5% of them found once; the top ten carry approximately 2.3%. The chain is built from TRBV28 and TRBJ2-6; D might be TRBD1 (6 bases). This TCR derives from a woman between 45 and 60 years old with alopecia areata. Some clones in this sample may be carry-over from other donors' samples. The sequencing here drew on whole blood, taken in connection with sensitization to the hapten diphenylcyclopropenone (DPC). The CDR3 nucleotides are TGTGCCAGCACCTTCAGGGGTTCTTCTGGGGCCAACGTCCTGACTTTC. Translated, it gives CASTFRGSSGANVLTF.